These 2 T cell receptor beta chains were all obtained from the same sample, sequenced in a study of blood T cell repertoires in COVID-19. Clones were sequenced by immunoSEQ multiplex PCR, and TCRdb holds only the in-frame ones, with some missing. The table has around 210,000 clones, approximately 80% seen once. Material: peripheral blood. The receptors derive from a man aged 55 to 69 with COVID-19, enrolled during active disease.

This clone occurred once. J is TRBJ2-1 and V is TRBV9, with no clear D. CDR3 length equals 16 residues. Trimming shortened V by 6 bases and J by 0 bases, and 16 bases separated the two germline ends. In germline, CDR1 is SGDLS, CDR2 YYNGEE. The CDR3 region has the DNA TGTGCCAGCACATTAGGTGCAGGTACCTCCTACAATGAGCAGTTCTTC. Protein: CASTLGAGTSYNEQFF.

The J gene is TRBJ1-1, the V gene TRBV6-6; D not resolved. V shed 0 bases and J shed 11 bases, with 16 bases lying between them. This CDR3 contains 14 residues. Germline V gene data show CDR1 as MNHNY and CDR2 as SVGAGI (reference sequence). CDR3 sequence: CASSYSEFSQRAFF. The CDR3 DNA sequence: TGTGCCAGCAGTTACTCGGAGTTTTCACAGCGGGCTTTCTTT.